Listed below are T cell receptor beta chains from one sample, sequenced in a study of response to subunit inactivated influenza vaccine. TCRdb itself ran the RT-PCR reads through MiXCR, one entry per CDR3 protein. The table shows about 780,000 distinct CDR3 sequences, with less than 20% occurring only once. Sample: PBMCs from blood, taken roughly 5 days after vaccination. The receptor source for this set is a man aged 45 to 65 who received an inactivated influenza vaccine. The conserved cysteine and the conserved F or W are not part of the CDR3 here. The D gene is left open where the match is weak.

D gene: TRBD2; J gene: TRBJ2-1; V gene: TRBV7-9; CDR3 protein: ASSVLAGSSYNEQF
D gene: TRBD1; J gene: TRBJ2-7; V gene: TRBV18; CDR3 protein: ASSFADRAGEQY
D gene: .; J gene: TRBJ2-7; V gene: TRBV20-1; CDR3 protein: SAAVRSSYEQY
D gene: .; J gene: TRBJ2-7; V gene: TRBV30; CDR3 protein: AWSRHGISYEQY
D gene: .; J gene: TRBJ1-6; V gene: TRBV28; CDR3 protein: ASSLANSPLH
D gene: .; J gene: TRBJ2-5; V gene: TRBV20-1; CDR3 protein: SARDYWGQGQETQY
D gene: TRBD2; J gene: TRBJ2-1; V gene: TRBV10-3; CDR3 protein: AISDGVAGVSSNEQF
D gene: TRBD2; J gene: TRBJ2-3; V gene: TRBV9; CDR3 protein: ASSGSSGGTDTQY
D gene: .; J gene: TRBJ1-5; V gene: TRBV20-1; CDR3 protein: SAEGPGLGQPQH
D gene: TRBD1; J gene: TRBJ1-5; V gene: TRBV29-1; CDR3 protein: SVSPGTDNQPQH
D gene: TRBD1; J gene: TRBJ1-2; V gene: TRBV5-1; CDR3 protein: ASSVAGGQFVADGYT
D gene: .; J gene: TRBJ1-1; V gene: TRBV10-3; CDR3 protein: AISEPGRPEAF
D gene: .; J gene: TRBJ2-2; V gene: TRBV20-1; CDR3 protein: SARGLVAGRPANTGELF
D gene: TRBD2; J gene: TRBJ2-4; V gene: TRBV20-1; CDR3 protein: SASRGGSLDIQY
D gene: .; J gene: TRBJ2-3; V gene: TRBV20-1; CDR3 protein: SASPQGWTDTQY
D gene: .; J gene: TRBJ2-7; V gene: TRBV27; CDR3 protein: ASSLAPTYEQY
D gene: .; J gene: TRBJ1-1; V gene: TRBV24-1; CDR3 protein: ATSDVGGTEAF
D gene: .; J gene: TRBJ2-3; V gene: TRBV11-3; CDR3 protein: ASTRRATDTQY
D gene: .; J gene: TRBJ1-4; V gene: TRBV4-2; CDR3 protein: ASSQEGPAGEKLF
D gene: .; J gene: TRBJ2-5; V gene: TRBV7-6; CDR3 protein: ASSSQGREREETQY
D gene: .; J gene: TRBJ1-5; V gene: TRBV27; CDR3 protein: ASSMGGGGNQPQH
D gene: TRBD2; J gene: TRBJ2-1; V gene: TRBV9; CDR3 protein: ASSVVSGRAGEQF
D gene: .; J gene: TRBJ2-7; V gene: TRBV20-1; CDR3 protein: SASTGTYEQY
D gene: .; J gene: TRBJ2-3; V gene: TRBV28; CDR3 protein: ASSLPSPDTQY
D gene: TRBD1; J gene: TRBJ2-7; V gene: TRBV9; CDR3 protein: ASSVEGTAYEQY
D gene: .; J gene: TRBJ1-1; V gene: TRBV24-1; CDR3 protein: ATRRMGGTEAF
D gene: .; J gene: TRBJ2-5; V gene: TRBV29-1; CDR3 protein: SVFLTFQETQY
D gene: .; J gene: TRBJ2-7; V gene: TRBV7-2; CDR3 protein: ASSLGQANFYEQY